Listed below are T cell receptor beta chains from one sample, sequenced in a study of blood T cell repertoires in COVID-19. This table comes from immunoSEQ multiplex PCR, and its TCRdb copy is limited to in-frame clones, with some not included. Found here are around 200,000 clones, around 85% of them singletons; the top ten hold around 3.5%. Input material: PBMCs or T cells enriched from blood (not recorded which). These receptors were taken from a woman under 40 who had recovered from COVID-19. Both conserved end residues are part of each CDR3. A D gene is named only where the DNA matches it firmly. Where a row states a size, it is once, few, many or the class of an expanded clone; other rows omit it.

TRBD1,18,TRBV27,TRBJ2-2,.,TGTGCCAGCAGCTCACGGGACAGGGGGATCGGGAACACCGGGGAGCTGTTTTTT,CASSSRDRGIGNTGELFF
TRBD2,15,TRBV20-1,TRBJ2-7,.,TGCAGTGCTAGTCAACTAGCGGGTAGCTCCTACGAGCAGTACTTC,CSASQLAGSSYEQYF
TRBD1,16,TRBV7-8,TRBJ1-4,.,TGTGCCAGCAGCTTAGCGGGGCCAGGGGGAAATGAAAAACTGTTTTTT,CASSLAGPGGNEKLFF
.,14,TRBV30,TRBJ1-3,.,TGTGCCCGCGGCCCGGGGGGCGCGGGAAACACCATATATTTT,CARGPGGAGNTIYF
TRBD2,17,TRBV18,TRBJ2-3,many,TGTGCCAGCTCACCCGGGACTAGCGGGAGGCCGACAGATACGCAGTATTTT,CASSPGTSGRPTDTQYF
TRBD1,14,TRBV5-1,TRBJ1-2,.,TGCGCCAGCACCTTCGAGACAGGGCCCTCTGGCTACACCTTC,CASTFETGPSGYTF
TRBD1,17,TRBV9,TRBJ1-1,.,TGTGCCAGCAGCGTAGCCTCTGGACAGGGAAGTTACACTGAAGCTTTCTTT,CASSVASGQGSYTEAFF
.,15,TRBV7-9,TRBJ1-3,.,TGTGCCAGCAGCCCAGAGGTTAACTCTGGAAACACCATATATTTT,CASSPEVNSGNTIYF
TRBD1,13,TRBV7-9,TRBJ1-1,.,TGTGCCAGCAGCGACCAGGACAGGACTGAAGCTTTCTTT,CASSDQDRTEAFF
TRBD2,15,TRBV5-1,TRBJ2-2,.,TGCGCCAGCAGCTTGGCGGGAGGTAACACCGGGGAGCTGTTTTTT,CASSLAGGNTGELFF
.,14,TRBV28,TRBJ2-5,few,TGTGCCAGCAGTTCCTACAGGGTAACGGAGACCCAGTACTTC,CASSSYRVTETQYF
.,14,TRBV29-1,TRBJ1-2,.,TGCAGCGTAACAATAGAGGGTCGGCACTATGGCTACACCTTC,CSVTIEGRHYGYTF
.,15,TRBV10-3,TRBJ1-3,.,TGTGCCATCAGTGACGGCACAGTCTCTGGAAACACCATATATTTT,CAISDGTVSGNTIYF
TRBD1,14,TRBV6-4,TRBJ2-3,few,TGTGCCAGCAGTGAGACAGGGGGGGCCGATACGCAGTATTTT,CASSETGGADTQYF
TRBD1,13,TRBV28,TRBJ1-2,.,TGTGCCAGCAATATCAGGGGGCTAGGAGGCTACACCTTC,CASNIRGLGGYTF
TRBD1,13,TRBV27,TRBJ1-2,.,TGTGCCAGCAGTGAGACAGGGAACTATGGCTACACCTTC,CASSETGNYGYTF
TRBD1,17,TRBV5-1,TRBJ2-4,once,TGCGCCAGCAGCATGCCGGGACAGGGGTGGACCAAAAACATTCAGTACTTC,CASSMPGQGWTKNIQYF
.,12,TRBV11-1,TRBJ2-7,few,TGTGCCAGCAGCTCGGGGACCTACGAGCAGTACTTC,CASSSGTYEQYF
.,12,TRBV14,TRBJ1-6,.,TGTGCCAGCAGCCAAGTAGAATCACCCCTCCACTTT,CASSQVESPLHF
.,13,TRBV11-3,TRBJ1-1,once,TGTGCCAGCAGCTTCAATAGAAACACTGAAGCTTTCTTT,CASSFNRNTEAFF
.,13,TRBV3-1/TRBV3-2,TRBJ1-4,.,TGTGCCAGCAGTCGACGGGGATATGAAAAACTGTTTTTT,CASSRRGYEKLFF
TRBD1,13,TRBV29-1,TRBJ1-6,.,TGCAGCGTAGCACAGGGGGCCGGTTCACCCCTCCACTTT,CSVAQGAGSPLHF
.,14,TRBV15,TRBJ1-2,.,TGTGCCACCAGCAGAGAAGAGGGAATTGGTGGCTACACCTTC,CATSREEGIGGYTF
.,16,TRBV7-2,TRBJ2-2,.,TGTGCCAGCAGCCAGCAGGGCCCCTTGAACACCGGGGAGCTGTTTTTT,CASSQQGPLNTGELFF
.,14,TRBV19,TRBJ1-2,.,TGTGCCAGTAGTATAGGGACAAGAAACTATGGCTACACCTTC,CASSIGTRNYGYTF
TRBD1,18,TRBV7-3,TRBJ1-5,few,TGTGCCAGCAGCTTCAAAGGACAGGGTATCCTGTGCAATCAGCCCCAGCATTTT,CASSFKGQGILCNQPQHF
.,16,TRBV18,TRBJ2-6,.,TGTGCCAGCTCACAACCGGGCCGCTCTGGGGCCAACGTCCTGACTTTC,CASSQPGRSGANVLTF
.,14,TRBV18,TRBJ2-5,.,TGTGCCAGCTCCCACAGACAGACGCAAGAGACCCAGTACTTC,CASSHRQTQETQYF
.,17,TRBV11-3,TRBJ2-2,.,TGTGCCAGCAGCTTAGGCAAGGGACTGGCGAACACCGGGGAGCTGTTTTTT,CASSLGKGLANTGELFF
TRBD1,16,TRBV19,TRBJ1-6,.,TGTGCCAGTAGTCCCGAGGACAGGGGCTGGAATTCACCCCTCCACTTT,CASSPEDRGWNSPLHF
.,16,TRBV21-1,TRBJ2-7,.,TGTGCCAGCAGCAAGGTGAATCGCGACAGAGACTACGAGCAGTACTTC,CASSKVNRDRDYEQYF
TRBD1,15,TRBV7-9,TRBJ2-7,.,TGTGCCAGCAACTTAGGGAACAGGGGGCACGACGAGCAGTACTTC,CASNLGNRGHDEQYF
TRBD1,15,TRBV5-6,TRBJ2-3,.,TGTGCCAGCAGCTTTTTCTCAGGGGGCGCAGATACGCAGTATTTT,CASSFFSGGADTQYF
TRBD1,18,TRBV6-6,TRBJ1-2,many,TGTGCCAGCAGTCCCCAAGCGACAGGGGGCAGCTCAAGTTCTGGCTACACCTTC,CASSPQATGGSSSSGYTF
TRBD1,16,TRBV15,TRBJ2-5,.,TGTGCCACCAGCAGACTCCCGGGACAGGTCTCGGAGACCCAGTACTTC,CATSRLPGQVSETQYF
.,14,TRBV30,TRBJ2-1,.,TGTGCCTGGAACTCGGAGGGCCCTTGGAATGAGCAGTTCTTC,CAWNSEGPWNEQFF
TRBD1,15,TRBV6-5,TRBJ1-1,.,TGTGCCAGCAGTTACTGGGGACAGGGGGCGAACGGAGCTTTCTTT,CASSYWGQGANGAFF
.,15,TRBV7-2,TRBJ2-1,.,TGTGCCAGCAGCTCACCGGCCGGGGAGTACAATGAGCAGTTCTTC,CASSSPAGEYNEQFF
.,16,TRBV7-9,TRBJ1-2,.,TGTGCCAGCAGCTTAGACAGTGTACCCAACTTATTGCGCTACACCTTC,CASSLDSVPNLLRYTF
TRBD2,14,TRBV19,TRBJ2-7,.,TGTGCCAGTAGTATGTCTAGCGGGAGTTACGAGCAGTACTTC,CASSMSSGSYEQYF
.,15,TRBV28,TRBJ1-4,.,TGTGCCAGCACCCCCCGAGGGCGCACTAATGAAAAACTGTTTTTT,CASTPRGRTNEKLFF
.,13,TRBV2,TRBJ2-1,.,TGTGCCAGCAGGGCAGGGTCGTCGAATGAGCAGTTCTTC,CASRAGSSNEQFF
.,15,TRBV6-1,TRBJ2-2,.,TGTGCCAGCAGTGAAGATCGTCCGAACACCGGGGAGCTGTTTTTT,CASSEDRPNTGELFF
.,17,TRBV15,TRBJ1-2,.,TGTGCCACCAGCAGAGGCGGGGTCAGTCCAGCAGGCGGAGGCTACACCTTC,CATSRGGVSPAGGGYTF
.,13,TRBV28,TRBJ2-3,.,TGTGCCAGCAGCAGGACTAATCCAGATACGCAGTATTTT,CASSRTNPDTQYF
TRBD2,16,TRBV2,TRBJ2-5,.,TGTGCCAGGAGGGGGACTAGCGGGAGTTGGCAAGAGACCCAGTACTTC,CARRGTSGSWQETQYF